The clone carrying this TCR beta chain was recorded only once. In the source study's methods: The assay estimated nucleated cells by amplifying reference gene primers. This table comes from immunoSEQ multiplex PCR, and its TCRdb copy is limited to in-frame clones, with some not included. V and J calls and clone size are those listed in that table; D and trimming were worked out from the DNA. The sample consists of more than 90,000 clones, 70% to 90% of them appearing once. This sample was included in a study of blood T cell repertoires in COVID-19. In the study overall: Spain, Italy and the United States supplied samples that represented acute and convalescent COVID-19. From T cells, B-cell-depleted T cells, or PBMCs came the material, which was cDNA or gDNA.

This CDR3 has 15 residues. CDR1 SGHVS and CDR2 FNYEAQ come from the germline V gene. Deletions cut 6 bases from V and 5 bases from J, with 19 bases between. The chain combines TRBV7-6 with TRBJ2-5; the D gene is possibly TRBD2 (6 bases). The specimen was peripheral blood. The TCR was taken from a man aged 65-85 years who had recovered from COVID-19. This chain's CDR3 is CASSPLTGSAETQYF. The CDR3 DNA sequence: TGTGCCAGCAGTCCCTTGACCGGGAGCGCGGAGACCCAGTACTTC.